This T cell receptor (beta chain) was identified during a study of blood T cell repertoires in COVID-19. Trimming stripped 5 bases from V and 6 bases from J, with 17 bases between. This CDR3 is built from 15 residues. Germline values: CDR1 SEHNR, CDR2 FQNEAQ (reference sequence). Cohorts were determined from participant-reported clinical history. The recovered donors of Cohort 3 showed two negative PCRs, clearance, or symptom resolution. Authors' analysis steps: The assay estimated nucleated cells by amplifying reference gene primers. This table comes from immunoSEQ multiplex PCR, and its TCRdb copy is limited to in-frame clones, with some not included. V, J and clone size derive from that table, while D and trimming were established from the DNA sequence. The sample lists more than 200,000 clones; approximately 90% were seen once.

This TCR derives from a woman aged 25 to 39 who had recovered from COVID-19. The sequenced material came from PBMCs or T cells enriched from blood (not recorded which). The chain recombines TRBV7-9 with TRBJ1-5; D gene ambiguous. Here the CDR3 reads CASSLGPGVGQPQHF. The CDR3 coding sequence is TGTGCCAGCAGCCTAGGACCCGGGGTGGGTCAGCCCCAGCATTTT.